A selection of T cell receptor beta chains follows, all from one sample in a study of blood T cell repertoires in COVID-19. Method: immunoSEQ multiplex PCR; TCRdb's copy keeps in-frame clones and lacks some. The sample has under 15,000 clones; roughly 84% are singletons. The source material was peripheral blood. These receptors came from a human donor in a cohort sampled during active COVID-19. Both conserved end residues are part of each CDR3. A D gene is named only where the DNA matches it firmly. A row's size may be missing; if present it is once, few, many or a size class.

d_call: TRBD2
v_call: TRBV6-2/TRBV6-3
j_call: TRBJ2-5
clone_size: -
cdr3_aa: CASSPGFSGGQETQYF
cdr3_nt: TGTGCCAGCAGCCCTGGCTTTAGCGGGGGCCAAGAGACCCAGTACTTC

d_call: -
v_call: TRBV6-5
j_call: TRBJ1-5
clone_size: -
cdr3_aa: CASSYQASNQPQHF
cdr3_nt: TGTGCCAGCAGTTATCAGGCTAGCAATCAGCCCCAGCATTTT

d_call: -
v_call: TRBV18
j_call: TRBJ1-2
clone_size: once
cdr3_aa: CASSLQGHGYTF
cdr3_nt: TGTGCCAGCTCACTACAGGGTCATGGCTACACCTTC

d_call: -
v_call: TRBV10-3
j_call: TRBJ1-1
clone_size: once
cdr3_aa: CATGRGSDTEAFF
cdr3_nt: TGTGCCACCGGGAGGGGGTCAGACACTGAAGCTTTCTTT

d_call: -
v_call: TRBV19
j_call: TRBJ2-1
clone_size: -
cdr3_aa: CASSNPPLERNEQFF
cdr3_nt: TGTGCCAGTAGTAACCCCCCTCTAGAACGCAATGAGCAGTTCTTC

d_call: TRBD1
v_call: TRBV5-1
j_call: TRBJ2-7
clone_size: -
cdr3_aa: CASSLERDRVYEQYF
cdr3_nt: TGCGCCAGCAGCTTGGAACGGGACAGGGTTTACGAGCAGTACTTC

d_call: TRBD1
v_call: TRBV5-1
j_call: TRBJ2-4
clone_size: -
cdr3_aa: CASSDTGAQNIQYF
cdr3_nt: TGCGCCAGCAGCGACACAGGGGCGCAAAACATTCAGTACTTC

d_call: TRBD1
v_call: TRBV24-1
j_call: TRBJ1-6
clone_size: -
cdr3_aa: CATSDSTGGKVCSPLHF
cdr3_nt: TGTGCCACCAGTGATTCCACAGGGGGTAAGGTTTGTTCACCCCTCCACTTT

d_call: -
v_call: TRBV30
j_call: TRBJ2-3
clone_size: -
cdr3_aa: CAWSGRLSSTDTQYF
cdr3_nt: TGTGCCTGGAGTGGGCGGCTATCTAGCACAGATACGCAGTATTTT

d_call: -
v_call: TRBV4-3
j_call: TRBJ1-6
clone_size: -
cdr3_aa: CASSQDESRSSYNSPLHF
cdr3_nt: TGCGCCAGCAGCCAAGATGAGAGCCGAAGCTCCTATAATTCACCCCTCCACTTT

d_call: -
v_call: TRBV5-1
j_call: TRBJ2-7
clone_size: -
cdr3_aa: CASSLVGDTSYEQYF
cdr3_nt: TGCGCCAGCAGCTTGGTCGGGGACACTTCCTACGAGCAGTACTTC

d_call: -
v_call: TRBV25-1
j_call: TRBJ1-5
clone_size: -
cdr3_aa: CASSEGGRGEGQPQHF
cdr3_nt: TGTGCCAGCAGTGAGGGGGGTCGGGGAGAAGGCCAGCCCCAGCATTTT

d_call: -
v_call: TRBV4-3
j_call: TRBJ1-1
clone_size: -
cdr3_aa: CASSQGPGSPEAFF
cdr3_nt: TGCGCCAGCAGCCAAGGTCCAGGGTCCCCTGAAGCTTTCTTT

d_call: TRBD1
v_call: TRBV19
j_call: TRBJ2-5
clone_size: -
cdr3_aa: CASSLLGTGAQETQYF
cdr3_nt: TGTGCCAGTAGTCTGTTAGGGACAGGGGCTCAAGAGACCCAGTACTTC

d_call: TRBD1
v_call: TRBV7-9
j_call: TRBJ1-5
clone_size: few
cdr3_aa: CASSLTTGGGNQPQHF
cdr3_nt: TGTGCCAGCAGCTTGACCACAGGGGGGGGCAATCAGCCCCAGCATTTT

d_call: TRBD1
v_call: TRBV9
j_call: TRBJ1-6
clone_size: -
cdr3_aa: CASSVGDRKNNSPLHF
cdr3_nt: TGTGCCAGCAGCGTAGGGGACAGGAAGAATAATTCACCCCTCCACTTT

d_call: -
v_call: TRBV19
j_call: TRBJ1-2
clone_size: -
cdr3_aa: CASRAGAEGYTF
cdr3_nt: TGTGCCAGTAGGGCGGGGGCAGAAGGCTACACCTTC

d_call: -
v_call: TRBV7-9
j_call: TRBJ2-2
clone_size: -
cdr3_aa: CASSSYTGELFF
cdr3_nt: TGTGCCAGCAGTTCTTACACCGGGGAGCTGTTTTTT

d_call: -
v_call: TRBV7-7
j_call: TRBJ2-5
clone_size: once
cdr3_aa: CASSLVGGTETQYF
cdr3_nt: TGTGCTAGCAGCTTAGTCGGGGGAACGGAGACCCAGTACTTC

d_call: TRBD2
v_call: TRBV5-1
j_call: TRBJ2-5
clone_size: once
cdr3_aa: CASSLEGGEETQYF
cdr3_nt: TGCGCCAGCAGCTTGGAGGGAGGGGAGGAGACCCAGTACTTC

d_call: -
v_call: TRBV2
j_call: TRBJ1-3
clone_size: -
cdr3_aa: CASTQRGGDTIYF
cdr3_nt: TGTGCCAGCACCCAGAGGGGGGGAGACACCATATATTTT

d_call: TRBD2
v_call: TRBV3-1/TRBV3-2
j_call: TRBJ2-5
clone_size: once
cdr3_aa: CASSQGGGQETQYF
cdr3_nt: TGTGCCAGCAGCCAGGGGGGGGGCCAAGAGACCCAGTACTTC

d_call: -
v_call: TRBV2
j_call: TRBJ2-2
clone_size: -
cdr3_aa: CASSQSPRQGTGELFF
cdr3_nt: TGTGCCAGCAGCCAAAGCCCTCGTCAGGGGACCGGGGAGCTGTTTTTT

d_call: -
v_call: TRBV11-3
j_call: TRBJ2-7
clone_size: once
cdr3_aa: CASSLVGQAIYEQYF
cdr3_nt: TGTGCCAGCAGCTTAGTGGGCCAGGCCATCTACGAGCAGTACTTC

d_call: TRBD2
v_call: TRBV6-6
j_call: TRBJ2-3
clone_size: -
cdr3_aa: CASSLWLAGGTDTQYF
cdr3_nt: TGTGCCAGCAGTTTATGGTTAGCGGGGGGGACAGATACGCAGTATTTT

d_call: TRBD1
v_call: TRBV9
j_call: TRBJ1-6
clone_size: -
cdr3_aa: CASSGNRDRANSPLHF
cdr3_nt: TGTGCCAGCAGCGGCAACCGGGACAGGGCCAATTCACCCCTCCACTTT

d_call: TRBD2
v_call: TRBV9
j_call: TRBJ2-2
clone_size: -
cdr3_aa: CASSVALAGGLTGELFF
cdr3_nt: TGTGCCAGCAGCGTCGCCCTAGCGGGGGGGCTCACCGGGGAGCTGTTTTTT

d_call: -
v_call: TRBV28
j_call: TRBJ1-6
clone_size: few
cdr3_aa: CASKQSSYNSPLHF
cdr3_nt: TGTGCCAGCAAACAGAGCTCCTATAATTCACCCCTCCACTTT

d_call: -
v_call: TRBV7-9
j_call: TRBJ2-3
clone_size: -
cdr3_aa: CASSSALGQAGLTDTQYF
cdr3_nt: TGTGCCAGCAGCTCCGCCCTAGGCCAGGCCGGACTCACAGATACGCAGTATTTT

d_call: TRBD2
v_call: TRBV18
j_call: TRBJ2-2
clone_size: -
cdr3_aa: CASSQTSGVTGELFF
cdr3_nt: TGTGCCAGCTCCCAGACTAGCGGAGTCACCGGGGAGCTGTTTTTT

d_call: -
v_call: TRBV19
j_call: TRBJ1-3
clone_size: -
cdr3_aa: CASRNARRGNTIYF
cdr3_nt: TGTGCCAGTAGAAACGCTAGAAGAGGAAACACCATATATTTT

d_call: TRBD1
v_call: TRBV5-1
j_call: TRBJ2-3
clone_size: -
cdr3_aa: CASSSGQTSTDTQYF
cdr3_nt: TGCGCCAGCAGCTCGGGACAGACTAGCACAGATACGCAGTATTTT

d_call: TRBD1
v_call: TRBV10-2
j_call: TRBJ2-2
clone_size: -
cdr3_aa: CASSDGTGGYTGELFF
cdr3_nt: TGCGCCAGCAGTGATGGGACAGGGGGCTACACCGGGGAGCTGTTTTTT

d_call: TRBD1
v_call: TRBV6-1
j_call: TRBJ1-5
clone_size: -
cdr3_aa: CASSGTGGHSNQPQHF
cdr3_nt: TGTGCCAGCAGTGGGACAGGGGGTCATAGCAATCAGCCCCAGCATTTT

d_call: TRBD1
v_call: TRBV19
j_call: TRBJ1-1
clone_size: -
cdr3_aa: CASSTGQGGVTEAFF
cdr3_nt: TGTGCCAGTAGTACCGGACAGGGGGGAGTCACTGAAGCTTTCTTT

d_call: -
v_call: TRBV19
j_call: TRBJ1-2
clone_size: -
cdr3_aa: CASSGMNRAGYGYTF
cdr3_nt: TGTGCCAGTAGTGGGATGAACAGGGCCGGCTATGGCTACACCTTC

d_call: TRBD1
v_call: TRBV10-3
j_call: TRBJ1-1
clone_size: -
cdr3_aa: CAISESKTGWNTEAFF
cdr3_nt: TGTGCCATCAGTGAGTCGAAGACAGGGTGGAACACTGAAGCTTTCTTT

d_call: TRBD1
v_call: TRBV3-1/TRBV3-2
j_call: TRBJ2-7
clone_size: -
cdr3_aa: CASSQAQGPTTYEQYF
cdr3_nt: TGTGCCAGCAGCCAGGCACAGGGGCCTACAACCTACGAGCAGTACTTC

d_call: -
v_call: TRBV5-5
j_call: TRBJ2-1
clone_size: -
cdr3_aa: CASSLGSERDIYYNEQFF
cdr3_nt: TGTGCCAGCAGCCTTGGCAGTGAGCGGGACATATATTACAATGAGCAGTTCTTC

d_call: -
v_call: TRBV19
j_call: TRBJ2-3
clone_size: once
cdr3_aa: CASSPRTDTQYF
cdr3_nt: TGTGCCAGTAGTCCCCGGACAGATACGCAGTATTTT

d_call: -
v_call: TRBV7-9
j_call: TRBJ2-5
clone_size: -
cdr3_aa: CASSLGGEETQYF
cdr3_nt: TGTGCCAGCAGCTTAGGGGGGGAAGAGACCCAGTACTTC

d_call: TRBD1
v_call: TRBV6-6
j_call: TRBJ1-2
clone_size: -
cdr3_aa: CASRAATGAYGYTF
cdr3_nt: TGTGCCAGCAGAGCCGCGACAGGGGCCTATGGCTACACCTTC

d_call: -
v_call: TRBV6-5
j_call: TRBJ1-1
clone_size: -
cdr3_aa: CAIQEGLLKNAEAFF
cdr3_nt: TGTGCCATCCAGGAGGGACTCCTGAAAAACGCTGAAGCTTTCTTT

d_call: TRBD1
v_call: TRBV19
j_call: TRBJ1-5
clone_size: -
cdr3_aa: CASSTGQGAGQPQHF
cdr3_nt: TGTGCCAGTAGTACCGGACAGGGGGCTGGACAGCCCCAGCATTTT

d_call: -
v_call: TRBV5-8
j_call: TRBJ2-3
clone_size: -
cdr3_aa: CASSLDTGFTDTQYF
cdr3_nt: TGTGCCAGCAGCTTGGATACAGGGTTCACAGATACGCAGTATTTT

d_call: -
v_call: TRBV19
j_call: TRBJ2-3
clone_size: -
cdr3_aa: CASSISGELGTDTQYF
cdr3_nt: TGTGCCAGTAGTATATCTGGGGAGTTAGGCACAGATACGCAGTATTTT